One and the same sample provided the 28 T cell receptor beta chains below, sequenced in a study of blood T cells in healthy people across ages. A second 7 to 11 cycle PCR used barcoded and J-beta primers. TCRdb recomputed calls from the 5' RACE reads with MiXCR, one row per CDR3 protein. This table has 650,000 to 1,000,000 distinct CDR3 sequences, around 34% appearing once. The sample taken for sequencing was blood. The receptors stem from a young man in good health.

V gene TRBV5-1 combines with J gene TRBJ2-7; 9 nucleotides line up with TRBD2. Unmatched junction bases numbered 6, after V lost 4 bases and J lost 1 base. This CDR3 spans 15 amino acids. CDR1 and CDR2 from the germline V gene are SGHRS and YFSETQ. The CDR3 protein is CASSLAGLDSYEQYF. CDR3 DNA: TGCGCCAGCAGCCTAGCGGGACTTGATTCCTACGAGCAGTACTTC.

The V gene is TRBV7-9, the J gene TRBJ1-1; 7 nucleotides match TRBD1. Germline V gene data show CDR1 as SEHNR and CDR2 as FQNEAQ (reference sequence). The CDR3 loop spans 16 amino acids. The V and J ends lost 7 bases and 4 bases, in that order; junction bases with no gene match: 15. The CDR3 DNA reads TGTGCCAGCACCTTCCGGGGGAGGGGGCGCCTCACTGAAGCTTTCTTT. Its protein product is CASTFRGRGRLTEAFF.

This clonotype has a handful of counts. This rearrangement joins TRBV4-3 to TRBJ1-1; D might be TRBD1 (6 bases). Germline CDR1 reads LGHNA; CDR2 reads YSLEER. CDR3 length: 15 amino acids. V was cut by 0 bases and J by 1 base, with 9 bases left in between. In DNA form, the CDR3 reads TGCGCCAGCAGCCAAGAAACAGGGCCGAACACTGAAGCTTTCTTT. It translates to CASSQETGPNTEAFF.

A few counts support this clonotype. The chain joins TRBV27 to TRBJ2-3, with D maybe TRBD2 (6 bases). The CDR3 sequence is 13 residues long. Germline assignment: CDR1 MNHEY and CDR2 SMNVEV (reference sequence). V lost 7 bases and J lost 1, with 9 bases in between. The CDR3 sequence is CASTWRGTDTQYF. The CDR3 DNA reads TGTGCCAGCACTTGGAGGGGCACAGATACGCAGTATTTT.

V and J are TRBV20-1 and TRBJ2-7; TRBD1 matches 9 bases. V lost 6 bases to trimming and J lost 3 bases; unmatched junction nucleotides: 12. Per the germline V gene, CDR1 is DFQATT and CDR2 is SNEGSKA (reference sequence). The CDR3 covers 15 residues. CDR3 amino acids: CSAPKPGQGHYEQYF. In DNA, the CDR3 is TGCAGTGCGCCGAAACCGGGACAGGGTCACTACGAGCAGTACTTC.

This clonotype has just a few counts. The chain couples TRBV10-3 to TRBJ2-7; D is unclear. The CDR3 length is 11 residues. The germline V gene has CDR1 ENHRY and CDR2 SYGVKD. Trimming took 6 bases from V and 5 from J, leaving 8 bases between them. DNA for the CDR3: TGTGCCATCAGGGAATTTAACGAGCAGTACTTC. Encoded protein: CAIREFNEQYF.

This clonotype was detected a few times. The chain employs TRBV7-2 and TRBJ2-7; no clear D gene. The germline V gene has CDR1 SGHTA and CDR2 FQGNSA. V lost 2 bases and J 2 bases, leaving 10 bases between the germline ends. The CDR3 extends over 14 amino acids. The CDR3 reads CASSLFCLPYEQYF. CDR3 DNA sequence: TGTGCCAGCAGCTTATTCTGTCTGCCCTACGAGCAGTACTTC.

There are a few counts of this clonotype. The chain employs TRBV9 and TRBJ1-2; no reliable D call. This CDR3 contains 15 residues. Trimming took off 0 bases at V and 3 bases at J, with 12 bases between the two ends. The germline gives CDR1 SGDLS, CDR2 YYNGEE. The CDR3 coding sequence is TGTGCCAGCAGCGTAGTGGCGGGGTGGGACTATGGCTACACCTTC. Residues: CASSVVAGWDYGYTF.

The rearrangement joins TRBV20-1 to TRBJ1-5; maybe TRBD1 (6 bases). Trimming shortened V by 5 bases and J by 6 bases, and 11 bases separated the two germline ends. The CDR3 totals 12 residues. Looked up from germline, CDR1 is DFQATT and CDR2 is SNEGSKA (reference sequence). CDR3 in amino acids: CSASDSTQPQHF. CDR3 nucleotide sequence: TGCAGTGCTTCGGACAGTACTCAGCCCCAGCATTTT.

Note on this clonotype: A much more abundant neighbour one base away suggests this may be a read error. CDR3 region: CASSPRQGHNEQYF. The DNA of the CDR3 is TGTGCCAGCAGCCCCCGACAGGGGCACAATGAGCAGTACTTC. V usage is TRBV7-2 and J usage is TRBJ2-7; 8 nucleotides line up with TRBD1. J gave up 7 bases and V 5 bases, and 10 bases lay outside the gene matches. Germline loops: CDR1 SGHTA, CDR2 FQGNSA. CDR3 size: 14 residues.

The CDR3, as DNA: TGTGCCAGCAGCCGGAGCGCGGGTTACGAGCAGTACTTC. It codes for CASSRSAGYEQYF. This chain joins TRBV6-5 and TRBJ2-4; D perhaps matches TRBD2 (5 bases). The tail of the sequence fits TRBJ2-7 better, so the J call may be wrong. The CDR3 sequence is 13 residues long. Germline CDR1 reads MNHEY; CDR2 reads SVGAGI.

On this clonotype itself: A much more abundant neighbour one base away suggests this may be a read error. V usage is TRBV5-1 and J usage is TRBJ2-1; unclear D gene. Trimming pared 6 bases from V and 3 bases from J, leaving 16 bases between. Germline CDR1 reads SGHRS; CDR2 reads YFSETQ. This CDR3 is built from 15 residues. The CDR3 spells CASTPGGVFYNEQFF. As DNA, the CDR3 is TGCGCCAGCACGCCTGGTGGGGTCTTCTACAATGAGCAGTTCTTC.

This clonotype was counted a few times. The chain links TRBV7-9 to TRBJ2-3; 16 bases match TRBD2. V was pared by 5 bases and J by 3 bases, with 11 bases of the junction left unmatched. Germline-derived CDR1 and CDR2 are SEHNR and FQNEAQ (reference sequence). This CDR3 spans 19 amino acids. CDR3 sequence: CASSPGGLAGGRRTDTQYF. DNA for the CDR3: TGTGCCAGCAGCCCTGGGGGACTAGCGGGGGGGCGACGAACAGATACGCAGTATTTT.

The V gene is TRBV24-1, the J gene TRBJ1-1; 7 positions match TRBD1. V was clipped by 3 bases and J by 11 bases; unmatched bases: 5. The V gene's germline CDR1 is KGHDR and CDR2 SFDVKD. CDR3 size: 12 residues. The CDR3 loop is CATSDRRGWAFF. Written as DNA, the CDR3 is TGTGCCACCAGTGATCGCAGGGGGTGGGCTTTCTTT.

This clonotype was observed a few times. V usage is TRBV7-3 and J usage is TRBJ2-5; no reliable D call. Trimming pared 6 bases from V and 5 bases from J, leaving 16 bases between. The CDR3 runs to 14 residues. Looked up from germline, CDR1 is SGHTA and CDR2 is FQGTGA. The chain's CDR3 is CASSPSAIWETQYF. DNA for the CDR3: TGTGCCAGCAGTCCCTCGGCAATATGGGAGACCCAGTACTTC.

The chain couples TRBV10-3 to TRBJ2-7; D uncertain. V was cut by 4 bases and J by 4 bases, with 11 bases left in between. This CDR3 contains 13 residues. Germline V gene data show CDR1 as ENHRY and CDR2 as SYGVKD. CDR3 in DNA: TGTGCCATCAGTGGCGATTTGGGGTACGAGCAGTACTTC. Translating it yields CAISGDLGYEQYF.

This clonotype was recorded many times. V usage is TRBV7-2 and J usage is TRBJ2-3, with a possible D match to TRBD2 (6 bases). V was shortened by 3 bases and J by 2 bases, with 12 bases between the two germline ends. The CDR3 spans 15 residues. In germline, CDR1 is SGHTA, CDR2 FQGNSA. The DNA of the CDR3 is TGTGCCAGCAGCTTTGGCGGGGAATCCACAGATACGCAGTATTTT. It codes for CASSFGGESTDTQYF.

The genes are TRBV3-1 and TRBJ1-2, with TRBD1 as a possible D gene (6 bases). Germline V gene lookup returns CDR1 LGHDT and CDR2 YNNKEL (reference sequence). V was cut by 1 base and J by 6 bases, with 18 bases left in between. This CDR3 comprises 16 residues. The CDR3 nucleotides are TGTGCCAGCAGCCAAGGAACCTTACGACAGGTGGATGGCTACACCTTC. It encodes CASSQGTLRQVDGYTF.

The chain is built from TRBV29-1 and TRBJ1-1, with a tentative D call TRBD1 (6 bases). The CDR3 is 14 residues long. The V end was cut by 7 bases, the J end by 1 base, with 16 bases between. The V gene's germline CDR1 is SQVTM and CDR2 ANQGSEA. The CDR3 here is CSALGGRSNTEAFF. The CDR3 region has the DNA TGCAGCGCCCTTGGGGGCCGGTCGAACACTGAAGCTTTCTTT.

The genes are TRBV7-3 and TRBJ2-1; D remains ambiguous. The CDR3 is 14 amino acids. CDR1 and CDR2 (germline): SGHTA, FQGTGA. Trimming shortened V by 4 bases and J by 3 bases, and 10 bases separated the two germline ends. Here the CDR3 reads CASSYSHGYNEQFF. The CDR3, as DNA: TGTGCCAGCAGCTACAGCCATGGCTACAATGAGCAGTTCTTC.

In its sample, this clonotype was seen a few times. The chain recombines TRBV12-3 or TRBV12-4 with TRBJ1-5; TRBD1 matches at 8 bases. J was trimmed by 0 bases and V by 6 bases; bases with no gene match: 7. The CDR3 length is 16 residues. The CDR3 coding sequence is TGTGCCAGCAGCCCGGGACAGGCCTATAGCAATCAGCCCCAGCATTTT. Its protein product is CASSPGQAYSNQPQHF.

The rearrangement joins TRBV10-3 to TRBJ1-3; no clear D. The V end lost 0 bases, the J end lost 0 bases, and 9 bases lay between the germline ends. Germline lookup yields CDR1 ENHRY and CDR2 SYGVKD. The CDR3 has 16 residues. CDR3: CAISESGRHSGNTIYF. The CDR3, as DNA: TGTGCCATCAGTGAGTCGGGCCGACACTCTGGAAACACCATATATTTT.

This clonotype has a handful of counts. The rearrangement uses TRBV6-2 or TRBV6-3 and TRBJ2-2; 9 positions match TRBD1. The germline gives CDR1 MNHEY, CDR2 SVGEGT. The V gene end was trimmed by 7 bases and the J gene end by 4 bases; junction bases not matched to a gene: 7. This CDR3 has 15 amino acids. CDR3 nucleotide sequence: TGTGCCAGCACCCGGGACAGGGTTGGCACCGGGGAGCTGTTTTTT. Translation: CASTRDRVGTGELFF.

The V call is TRBV5-1, the J call TRBJ2-1; D ambiguous. The CDR3 extends over 13 amino acids. CDR1 is SGHRS and CDR2 is YFSETQ in the germline V gene. V was pared by 0 bases and J by 9 bases, with 10 bases between. The CDR3 protein is CASSLDQVREQFF. CDR3 bases: TGCGCCAGCAGCTTGGACCAGGTCCGTGAGCAGTTCTTC.

The rearrangement joins TRBV7-2 to TRBJ2-7, with unresolved D. Trimming removed 5 bases from V and 3 bases from J, with 17 bases in between. The CDR3 has 15 residues. In germline, CDR1 is SGHTA, CDR2 FQGNSA. The CDR3 DNA reads TGTGCCAGCAGCCCTCACACAACCCCCTTCTACGAGCAGTACTTC. This translates into CASSPHTTPFYEQYF.

The V and J genes are TRBV20-1 and TRBJ2-4; 8 nucleotides align to TRBD2. With the DNA end fitting TRBJ2-5 better, the J assignment may be wrong. CDR1 is DFQATT and CDR2 is SNEGSKA in the germline V gene (reference sequence). CDR3 size: 12 residues. In nucleotides, the CDR3 is TGCAGTGCTACGGGGGGGGGAGAGACCCAGTACTTC. Encoded protein: CSATGGGETQYF.

In this sample, this clonotype turned up a few times. CDR3 loop: CSTRQSGHPNTEAFF. For the CDR3, the DNA is TGCAGTACCCGTCAATCGGGCCACCCGAACACTGAAGCTTTCTTT. The chain links TRBV20-1 to TRBJ1-1; no firm D call. V was clipped by 8 bases and J by 1 base, with 20 bases between them. From germline, CDR1 is DFQATT and CDR2 SNEGSKA (reference sequence). This CDR3 has 15 residues.

This chain connects TRBV24-1 to TRBJ2-1; D assignment may be TRBD1 or TRBD2 (6 bases each). The CDR3 consists of 14 residues. CDR1 and CDR2 (germline): KGHDR, SFDVKD. The V and J ends lost 5 bases and 7 bases respectively, with 14 bases between them. CDR3 DNA: TGTGCCACCAGTGGGAGGGGGTTGTATAATGAGCAGTTCTTC. Its translation is CATSGRGLYNEQFF.